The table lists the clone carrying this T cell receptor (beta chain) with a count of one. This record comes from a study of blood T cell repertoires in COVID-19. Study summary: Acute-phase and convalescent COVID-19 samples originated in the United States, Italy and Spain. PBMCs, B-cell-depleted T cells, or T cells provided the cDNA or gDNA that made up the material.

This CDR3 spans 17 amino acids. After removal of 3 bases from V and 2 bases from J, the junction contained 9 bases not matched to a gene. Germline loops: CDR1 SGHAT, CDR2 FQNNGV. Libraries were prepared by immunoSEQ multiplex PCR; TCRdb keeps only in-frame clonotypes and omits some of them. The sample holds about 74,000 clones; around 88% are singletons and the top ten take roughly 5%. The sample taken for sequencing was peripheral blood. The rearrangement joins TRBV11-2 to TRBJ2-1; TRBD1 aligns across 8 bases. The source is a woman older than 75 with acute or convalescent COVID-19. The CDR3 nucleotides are TGTGCCAGCAGCTTGGACGACAGGGGTATCCCCTACAATGAGCAGTTCTTC. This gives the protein CASSLDDRGIPYNEQFF.